This record covers a single T cell receptor beta chain. In its sample, this clone was seen once. Its antigen specificity is not known. No per-base quality is available; no much larger clone lies one base away. The CDR3 regions of human TCRbeta chains were analyzed by immunosequencing. As for the original processing: TCRs in the repertoires were compared against a reference library of SARS-CoV-2-specific TCRs that had been generated with the MIRA antigen-specificity platform. Breadth was defined as the fraction of unique TCRs that were SARS-CoV-2-associated. Depth was defined as the fraction of total T cells that were SARS-CoV-2-associated. Each spike-specific TCR was assigned to its reactive spike region and to a CD4 or CD8 class using the MIRA data. Log10-transformed breadth and depth values were compared by one-way ANOVA with Sidak's multiple comparisons tests. TCRdb retrieved this table from immuneACCESS and kept in-frame rearrangements only. Not all clones are present; in checked studies, unresolved V genes account for under half, and no reason is known for the remainder. V and J calls and clone size are those listed in that table; D and trimming were worked out from the DNA. This sample comprises more than 85,000 clones, 89% of them detected only once. The ten largest make up about two fifths of the sample.

As encoded in the germline V gene (reference sequence), CDR1 is DFQATT while CDR2 is SNEGSKA. Relative to germline, V is 8 bases shorter and J is 4 bases shorter, with 10 bases between their ends. The CDR3, cysteine through phenylalanine, is 11 amino acids long. Just CDR3 DNA is preserved here, 33 bases in frame from base 1. This record comes from a study of T cell responses to AZD1222 COVID-19 vaccine (dated by TCRdb to about 2021). Concerning the study at large: A total of around 240 trial participants underwent TCR sequencing, of whom around 210 had received two doses of AZD1222 and around 26 had received two doses of the MenACWY control vaccine. Enrollment into the trials was organized by age into subgroups of 18-55, 56-69 and 70-plus years, and those subgroups contained approximately 160, 26 and 62 TCR-sequenced participants, respectively.

Findings and caveats that apply to the study as a whole: Nearly half of unique spike-specific TCRs reportedly recognized epitopes outside regions mutated in the B.1.351 and B.1.1.7 variants. The vaccine-associated CD4 TCRs covered the entire spike protein, and the dominant responses fell in regions 160-218 and 743-854. After two AZD1222 doses, both the breadth and the depth of spike-specific TCRs were significantly higher than at day 0 and than in MenACWY recipients. Because no day 14 peak-response samples were available, the repertoires could be characterized only after the peak T cell response. Conclusions about previously exposed vaccinees are limited because only 6 or 7 AZD1222 recipients were SARS-CoV-2 seropositive at baseline. Most participants were white British and females outnumbered males, and the authors suggested that clonal diversity may have been underestimated. In the small 56-69-year group, the increase in depth fell short of significance, most likely because of low power.

What this sample's time point label stands for: about 28 days (+/-7) after the second vaccine dose. AZD1222 recipients whose second dose came at about 4 weeks and those whose second dose came at about 12 weeks were combined into one group, since spike-specific TCR depth and breadth did not differ between the two schedules. Vaccinee samples came from UK trials COV001 and COV002, including a single-blind randomized controlled phase 2/3 trial of AZD1222 (ChAdOx1 nCoV-19) in healthy adults. For TCRbeta chain sequencing, PBMC samples were collected from trial participants at day 0 and at day 28 after the second dose.

This receptor was taken from an adult who received the AZD1222 COVID-19 vaccine. Sequencing used peripheral blood, obtained 28 days after the second AZD1222 dose. This receptor chain uses TRBV20-1 and TRBJ2-3; D gene: possibly TRBD2, on 6 matching bases. The sequenced DNA is TGCAGTCTAGCGACCTCAGATACGCAGTATTTT. The translation is CSLATSDTQYF.